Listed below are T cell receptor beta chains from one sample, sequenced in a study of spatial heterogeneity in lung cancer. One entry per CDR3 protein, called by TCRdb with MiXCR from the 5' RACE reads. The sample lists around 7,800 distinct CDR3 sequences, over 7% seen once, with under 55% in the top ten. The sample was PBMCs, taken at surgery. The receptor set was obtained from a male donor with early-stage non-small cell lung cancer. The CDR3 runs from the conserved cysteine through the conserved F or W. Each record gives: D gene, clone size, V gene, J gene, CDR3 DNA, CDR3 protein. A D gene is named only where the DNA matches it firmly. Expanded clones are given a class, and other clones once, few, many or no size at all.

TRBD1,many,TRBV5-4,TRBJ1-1,TGTGCCAGCAGCTGGGGGACAGGGGGATCCGGCACTGAAGCTTTCTTT,CASSWGTGGSGTEAFF
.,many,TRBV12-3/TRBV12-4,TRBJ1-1,TGTGCCAGCAGTTTAGAACAGCCGGGGGTGGCTTTCTTT,CASSLEQPGVAFF
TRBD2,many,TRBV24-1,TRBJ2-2,TGTGCCACCAGTGATCCTAGCGGGCCCCACACCGGGGAGCTGTTTTTT,CATSDPSGPHTGELFF
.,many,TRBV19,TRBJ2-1,TGTGCCAGTAGAGGTGGGGTATCCTACAATGAGCAGTTCTTC,CASRGGVSYNEQFF
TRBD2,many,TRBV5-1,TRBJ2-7,TGCGCCAGCAGCTTGGCTCCTAGCGGGAGCTCCTACGAGCAGTACTTC,CASSLAPSGSSYEQYF
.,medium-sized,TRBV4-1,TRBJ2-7,TGCGCCAGCAGCCAGGGGGTCCTGGAGGGCTACGAGCAGTACTTC,CASSQGVLEGYEQYF
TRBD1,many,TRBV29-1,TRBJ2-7,TGCAGCGTCGGGGACAGGTCCTCCTACGAGCAGTACTTC,CSVGDRSSYEQYF
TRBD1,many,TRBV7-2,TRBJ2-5,TGTGCCAGCAGCGAGGACAGGGTTGAGACCCAGTACTTC,CASSEDRVETQYF
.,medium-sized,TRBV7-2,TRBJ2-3,TGTGCCAGCAGCTTAGTTAATGGAGATACGCAGTATTTT,CASSLVNGDTQYF
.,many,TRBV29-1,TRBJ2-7,TGCAGCGTTGTTGCCGGATCCTACGAGCAGTACTTC,CSVVAGSYEQYF
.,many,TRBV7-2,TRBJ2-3,TGTGCCAGCACCAATACCCCCGTAGGGGTAGATACGCAGTATTTT,CASTNTPVGVDTQYF
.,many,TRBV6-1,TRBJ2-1,TGTGCCAGCAGTGAGTCCCACCTCCACTACAATGAGCAGTTCTTC,CASSESHLHYNEQFF
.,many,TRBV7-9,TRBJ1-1,TGTGCCAGCAGCCTAGGGACACAAAAAAACACTGAAGCTTTCTTT,CASSLGTQKNTEAFF
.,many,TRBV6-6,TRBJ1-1,TGTGCCAGCACCACGGACAGGAACACTGAAGCTTTCTTT,CASTTDRNTEAFF
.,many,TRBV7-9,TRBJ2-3,TGTGCCAGCAGCCCTCCGTGGTTCGGGACTAGCACAGATACGCAGTATTTT,CASSPPWFGTSTDTQYF
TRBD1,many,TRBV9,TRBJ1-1,TGTGCCAACACGACAGGGGTGAACACTGAAGCTTTCTTT,CANTTGVNTEAFF
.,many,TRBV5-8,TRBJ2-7,TGTGCCAGCAGCTTTGTGGGCTCCTACGAGCAGTACTTC,CASSFVGSYEQYF
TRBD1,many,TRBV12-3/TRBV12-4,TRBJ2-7,TGTGCCAGCAGACCCAACAGGGGCCCCTACGAGCAGTACTTC,CASRPNRGPYEQYF
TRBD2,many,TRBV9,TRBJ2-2,TGTGCCAGCAGCCCGGGACTAGCGGGAGGGAGCACCGGGGAGCTGTTTTTT,CASSPGLAGGSTGELFF
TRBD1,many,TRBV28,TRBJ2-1,TGTGCCAGCAGCCTGACAGGGTTTGAGCAGTTCTTC,CASSLTGFEQFF
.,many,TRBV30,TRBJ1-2,TGTGCCTGGAAAAGGCCGGTAAATAACTATGGCTACACCTTC,CAWKRPVNNYGYTF
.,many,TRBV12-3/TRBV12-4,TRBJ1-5,TGTGCCAGCAGTATTCTCGGGATTGGACAGCCCCAGCATTTT,CASSILGIGQPQHF
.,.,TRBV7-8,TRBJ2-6,TGTGCCAGCAGTCCACCTTCTACTGGGGCCAACGTCCTGACTTTC,CASSPPSTGANVLTF
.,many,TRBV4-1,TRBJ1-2,TGCGCCAGCAGCCAAGGGGACCAGGGGCCCGCGAGCGTTTTTGGCTACACCTTC,CASSQGDQGPASVFGYTF
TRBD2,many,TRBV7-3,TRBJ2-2,TGTGCCAGCAGCTTACCACTAGCGGGAGATTATCCCGGGGAGCTGTTTTTT,CASSLPLAGDYPGELFF
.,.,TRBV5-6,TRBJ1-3,TGTGCCAGCAGCCCCCTCAGGGGAGAGTGGGCTGGAAACACCATATATTTT,CASSPLRGEWAGNTIYF
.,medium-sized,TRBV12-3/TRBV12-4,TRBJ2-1,TGTGCCAGCCTCGTAGGGGCAGGGGCCTATGAGCAGTTCTTC,CASLVGAGAYEQFF
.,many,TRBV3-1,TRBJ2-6,TGTGCCAGCAGCCATAGAAGCTCTGGGGCCAACGTCCTGACTTTC,CASSHRSSGANVLTF
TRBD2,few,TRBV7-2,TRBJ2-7,TGTGCCAGCAGCTTAACTAGCGGGATCTCCTACGAGCAGTACTTC,CASSLTSGISYEQYF
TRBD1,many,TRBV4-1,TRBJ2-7,TGCGCCAGCAGCCGCAAAGGCGGGCCAACAGGGGGTGAGCAGTACTTC,CASSRKGGPTGGEQYF
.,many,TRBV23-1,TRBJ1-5,TGCGCCAGCAGTCAAGGGCAAAATCAGCCCCAGCATTTT,CASSQGQNQPQHF
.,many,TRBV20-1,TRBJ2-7,TGCAGTGCTAGAGTGGGGAGCTCCTACGAGCAGTACTTC,CSARVGSSYEQYF
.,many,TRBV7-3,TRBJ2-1,TGTGCCAGCAGCTTCGGACAGGGAGGGTTCGATGAGCAGTTCTTC,CASSFGQGGFDEQFF
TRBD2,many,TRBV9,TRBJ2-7,TGTGCCAGCAGCTCGGGAGGGGGCTCCTACGAGCAGTACTTC,CASSSGGGSYEQYF
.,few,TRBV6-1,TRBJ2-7,TGTGCCAGTGAATGGACACGCGGCCCTTACGAGCAGTACTTC,CASEWTRGPYEQYF